A single sample is the source of the 21 T cell receptor beta chains below, sequenced in a study of prognosis after radiotherapy for stage I lung cancer (dated by TCRdb to the early 2020s). Sequencing instrument: Illumina HiSeq 3000. Two rounds of multiplex PCR on genomic DNA were used to amplify the TCR beta CDR3 region. The first PCR round used primers specific to each TRBV and TRBJ gene, and the primer sequences were filed in Chinese patent CN105087789A. TCRdb reanalyzed the raw reads on its own, using fastp at Q25 for trimming and MiXCR for clone calling, and kept in-frame beta chains. Records with the same CDR3 protein are collapsed into one entry carrying the most frequent genes and DNA. This sample is represented by about 36,000 distinct CDR3 sequences; 32% of them were singletons. Together, the top ten hold roughly 26% of the sample. This sample comprised PBMCs, obtained before or after stereotactic body radiation therapy (not recorded which). The receptors stem from a donor at least 50 years old with non-small cell lung cancer.

This clonotype was picked up a small number of times. J is TRBJ1-2 and V is TRBV6-1, with TRBD1 matching 8 bases. V trimming: 6 bases; J trimming: 1 base; junction bases outside the gene matches: 10. The CDR3 loop spans 16 amino acids. From germline, CDR1 is MNHNS and CDR2 SASEGT. The CDR3 region has the DNA TGTGCCAGCAGCCCAGGGGGCCGCATTCTTAACTATGGCTACACCTTC. It translates to CASSPGGRILNYGYTF.

This clonotype occurred a few times. A read error is likely here: a far larger clone is one base away. The V and J genes are TRBV7-6 and TRBJ2-1, with D uncertain. Germline V gene data show CDR1 as SGHVS and CDR2 as FNYEAQ. The CDR3 loop spans 13 amino acids. The CDR3 DNA sequence: TGTGCCAGCAGCTTAGGTACTTACAATGAGCAGCTCTTC. It yields the protein CASSLGTYNEQLF.

This clonotype was seen at least ten times. The rearrangement joins TRBV7-2 to TRBJ2-7; D remains unclear. V lost 4 bases and J 1 base, leaving 14 bases between the germline ends. Per the germline V gene, CDR1 is SGHTA and CDR2 is FQGNSA. The CDR3 totals 15 residues. The CDR3 loop reads CASSWATLESYEQYF. CDR3 sequence (DNA): TGTGCCAGCAGCTGGGCCACTTTGGAGTCCTACGAGCAGTACTTC.

Of note for this clonotype: It may be a read error: a sequence one base away is much more abundant. The chain is built from TRBV5-1 and TRBJ2-5, with 9 nucleotides matching TRBD1. The CDR3 loop spans 15 amino acids. The ends lost 4 bases at V and 3 bases at J; junction bases unmatched: 7. CDR1 is SGHRS, CDR2 YFSETQ, per germline. The CDR3 DNA sequence: TGCGCCAGCAGCCGCGGACAGGGGTACAAAGAGACCCAGTACTTC. Translating it yields CASSRGQGYKETQYF.

This clonotype was detected ten times or more. This chain uses TRBV7-9 with TRBJ2-1, with D tentatively TRBD2 (6 bases). The CDR3 has 15 amino acids. Germline CDR1 reads SEHNR; CDR2 reads FQNEAQ (reference sequence). The germline V and J ends were trimmed by 1 base and 2 bases, with 9 bases remaining between them. The CDR3 DNA reads TGTGCCAGCAGCTTAGACGGAGGGGCCTACAATGAGCAGTTCTTC. Encoded protein: CASSLDGGAYNEQFF.

There are many counts of this clonotype. The chain joins TRBV19 to TRBJ1-4; unclear D gene. The CDR3 is 14 residues long. Germline lookup yields CDR1 LNHDA and CDR2 SQIVND (reference sequence). V lost 7 bases, J lost 2 bases, and 11 bases lay in between. The CDR3 DNA follows: TGTGCCAGTACCTTGGACCGGACTAATGAAAAACTGTTTTTT. The encoded protein is CASTLDRTNEKLFF.

Only a few counts were recorded for this clonotype. This may come from a read error, since a much larger clone is one base off. The chain combines TRBV7-3 with TRBJ1-1; D ambiguous. This CDR3 region has 12 residues. The germline V and J ends were trimmed by 3 bases and 3 bases, with 5 bases remaining between them. From germline, CDR1 is SGHTA and CDR2 FQGTGA. CDR3 residues: CASSFSYTEAFF. The CDR3, as DNA: TGTGCCAGCAGCTTTTCGTACACTGAAGCTTTCTTT.

This clonotype appeared many times. J is TRBJ1-1 and V is TRBV19, with D perhaps matching TRBD1 (5 bases). The germline V gene encodes CDR1 LNHDA and CDR2 SQIVND (reference sequence). The length of the CDR3 is 15 residues. Trimming pared 7 bases from V and 8 bases from J, leaving 23 bases between. Here the CDR3 DNA reads TGTGCCAGTAACGAAATAGGAAAGGGGCTAGAGGAAGCTTTCTTT. Encoded protein: CASNEIGKGLEEAFF.

This clonotype has at least ten counts. This chain links TRBV7-2 with TRBJ2-1, with TRBD2 as a possible D gene (6 bases). CDR1 SGHTA and CDR2 FQGNSA come from the germline V gene. Trimming removed 1 base at V and 1 base at J, with 8 bases between. The CDR3 consists of 15 residues. CDR3 region: CASSLGRGSYNEQFF. The CDR3 coding sequence is TGTGCCAGCAGCTTAGGGAGGGGTTCCTACAATGAGCAGTTCTTC.

Worth noting for this clonotype: One end of the junction is discordant with germline, which a read error may explain. The genes are TRBV7-2 and TRBJ1-1, with D tentatively TRBD1 (5 bases). From germline, CDR1 is SGHTA and CDR2 FQGNSA. The CDR3 runs to 15 residues. The CDR3 DNA reads TGTGCCAGTAGCCCGGCGGCAGGGACGGCCACTGAATCTTTCTTT. It specifies CASSPAAGTATESFF.

This clonotype was picked up many times. The chain couples TRBV5-1 to TRBJ2-7; D unresolved. Germline V CDR1 and CDR2: SGHRS, YFSETQ. The CDR3 totals 15 residues. Deletions cut 0 bases from V and 2 bases from J, with 12 bases between. The CDR3 is CASSLVPTTTYEQYF. CDR3 bases: TGCGCCAGCAGCTTGGTACCCACCACCACCTACGAGCAGTACTTC.

This chain connects TRBV24-1 to TRBJ2-3, with D possibly TRBD2 on 5 matching bases. Germline-derived CDR1 and CDR2 are KGHDR and SFDVKD. The CDR3 totals 13 residues. Deletions cut 4 bases from V and 5 bases from J, with 9 bases between. DNA for the CDR3: TGTGCCACCAGTGAGCGGGCTATAGATACGCAGTATTTT. This encodes CATSERAIDTQYF.

Many counts were recorded for this clonotype. The chain combines TRBV20-1 with TRBJ1-6; D not resolved. V lost 0 bases to trimming and J lost 1 base, with 13 bases between them. CDR1 and CDR2 from the germline V gene are DFQATT and SNEGSKA (reference sequence). CDR3 size: 17 residues. For the CDR3, the DNA is TGCAGTGCTAGAGAGGGCTTTGGGGTGTCCTATAATTCACCCCTCCACTTT. Its translation: CSAREGFGVSYNSPLHF.

This clonotype came up many times. The chain combines TRBV9 with TRBJ2-2; D unclear. V lost 6 bases and J 4 bases, leaving 10 bases between the germline ends. The CDR3 totals 13 residues. The germline CDR1 and CDR2 sequences are SGDLS and YYNGEE. CDR3 region: CASKGSSTGELFF. The CDR3 nucleotides read TGTGCCAGCAAGGGTAGCAGCACCGGGGAGCTGTTTTTT.

At least ten counts were recorded for this clonotype. V usage is TRBV20-1 and J usage is TRBJ2-7; D is undetermined. The CDR3 spans 13 residues. Trimming removed 3 bases from V and 6 bases from J, with 15 bases in between. Germline-derived CDR1 and CDR2 are DFQATT and SNEGSKA (reference sequence). The CDR3 nucleotides read TGCAGTGCTAGCCCATGGGGAAGGGCCGAGCAGTACTTC. It encodes CSASPWGRAEQYF.

With respect to this clonotype: The likely explanation is a read error, given a far larger clone one base away. The V call is TRBV7-9, the J call TRBJ1-5; D is undetermined. The CDR3 totals 15 residues. Germline V gene data show CDR1 as SEHNR and CDR2 as FQNEAQ (reference sequence). Trimming removed 9 bases from V and 0 bases from J, with 15 bases in between. As DNA, the CDR3 is TGTGCCAGAAGCCAAGGGTCCGTTAGCAATCAGCCCCAGCATTTT. Its protein is CARSQGSVSNQPQHF.

A remark on this clonotype: A single base separates this from a much larger clone, so it may be a read error. The rearrangement links TRBV6-1 to TRBJ2-7, with 8 bases aligning to TRBD2. CDR1 MNHNS and CDR2 SASEGT come from the germline V gene. There are 14 residues in the CDR3. CDR3: CSSSERGPPYEQYF. The CDR3 nucleotides are TGTTCCAGCAGTGAGCGGGGGCCCCCCTACGAGCAGTACTTC.

This clonotype has at least ten counts. The chain carries TRBV20-1 and TRBJ2-7; no firm D call. This CDR3 contains 13 residues. Trimming shortened V by 6 bases and J by 2 bases, and 14 bases separated the two germline ends. Germline CDR1 reads DFQATT; CDR2 reads SNEGSKA (reference sequence). The CDR3 DNA follows: TGCAGTGCCGGGCCCCGGGCAACCTACGAGCAGTACTTC. Translation gives CSAGPRATYEQYF.

This clonotype is termed medium-sized. The chain joins TRBV6-1 to TRBJ1-3, with 7 nucleotides matching TRBD1. CDR1 is MNHNS, CDR2 SASEGT, per germline. The CDR3 is 12 residues long. The CDR3 DNA reads as TGTGCAGGGGGCGCGGGCGGAAACACCATATATTTT. Residues: CAGGAGGNTIYF.

The chain joins TRBV12-3 or TRBV12-4 to TRBJ2-7; D unresolved. This CDR3 has 15 amino acids. The V end was cut by 2 bases, the J end by 2 bases, with 13 bases between. CDR3 bases: TGTGCCAGCAGTTTATGGTTCGTTTCGACCTACGAGCAGTACTTC. Translating gives CASSLWFVSTYEQYF.

A note on this clonotype: One junction end does not reproduce the germline sequence, and a read error may be involved. V usage is TRBV5-4 and J usage is TRBJ2-1; 10 positions agree with TRBD1. Germline CDR1 SGHNT, CDR2 YYREEE (reference sequence). CDR3 length equals 17 residues. DNA of the CDR3: TGTGCCAGCAGCCCCTTCACCGGGACAGGGGCCTACAATGAGCAGCTCTTC. It translates to CASSPFTGTGAYNEQLF.